This is a list of T cell receptor beta chains from one sample in a study of beta chain features in type 1 diabetes. Repertoires were generated with immunoSEQ multiplex PCR, while TCRdb's copy carries only in-frame clones and drops some. The sample has roughly 150,000 clones; roughly 9% are singletons. Sequenced sample: central memory CD4+ T cells from blood. The source is a woman aged 25 to 39 with type 1 diabetes. The CDR3 runs from the conserved cysteine through the conserved F or W. The order of the fields is V gene, J gene, clone size, D gene, CDR3 protein, CDR3 DNA. A D gene is named only where the DNA matches it firmly. Only some rows state a clone size, as once, few, many or a class for expanded clones.

V gene: TRBV29-1; J gene: TRBJ2-7; clone size: few; D gene: TRBD2; CDR3 protein: CSVGTSGFYEQYF; CDR3 DNA: TGCAGCGTAGGGACTAGCGGGTTCTACGAGCAGTACTTC
V gene: TRBV6-5; J gene: TRBJ1-2; clone size: -; D gene: -; CDR3 protein: CASSSGYYGYTF; CDR3 DNA: TGTGCCAGCAGTTCGGGGTACTATGGCTACACCTTC
V gene: TRBV29-1; J gene: TRBJ2-3; clone size: -; D gene: -; CDR3 protein: CSVETGSTDTQYF; CDR3 DNA: TGCAGCGTAGAAACAGGGAGCACAGATACGCAGTATTTT
V gene: TRBV5-1; J gene: TRBJ2-7; clone size: few; D gene: TRBD2; CDR3 protein: CASSPSAAGGPTYEQYF; CDR3 DNA: TGCGCCAGCAGCCCGTCGGCGGCGGGAGGCCCCACCTACGAGCAGTACTTC
V gene: TRBV10-3; J gene: TRBJ1-2; clone size: -; D gene: TRBD1; CDR3 protein: CAISDRGYGYTF; CDR3 DNA: TGTGCCATCAGTGACAGGGGGTATGGCTACACCTTC
V gene: TRBV29-1; J gene: TRBJ2-5; clone size: medium-sized; D gene: TRBD1; CDR3 protein: CSVGGQGEAQYF; CDR3 DNA: TGCAGCGTTGGTGGACAGGGTGAAGCCCAGTACTTC
V gene: TRBV7-6; J gene: TRBJ1-4; clone size: few; D gene: TRBD1; CDR3 protein: CASSRGQGEEKLFF; CDR3 DNA: TGTGCCAGCAGCCGGGGACAGGGGGAAGAAAAACTGTTTTTT
V gene: TRBV5-1; J gene: TRBJ2-3; clone size: few; D gene: TRBD2; CDR3 protein: CASSLSGRTDTQYF; CDR3 DNA: TGCGCCAGCAGCTTGAGCGGGAGGACAGATACGCAGTATTTT
V gene: TRBV28; J gene: TRBJ1-1; clone size: -; D gene: -; CDR3 protein: CASSLPRANEAFF; CDR3 DNA: TGTGCCAGCAGTCTTCCCAGGGCGAATGAAGCTTTCTTT
V gene: TRBV7-9; J gene: TRBJ2-1; clone size: few; D gene: TRBD2; CDR3 protein: CASSLGTGTSGYNEQFF; CDR3 DNA: TGTGCCAGCAGCCTTGGAACCGGGACTAGCGGATACAATGAGCAGTTCTTC
V gene: TRBV7-2; J gene: TRBJ2-1; clone size: -; D gene: -; CDR3 protein: CASSAQGEAYNEQFF; CDR3 DNA: TGTGCCAGCAGCGCCCAGGGTGAGGCCTACAATGAGCAGTTCTTC
V gene: TRBV5-1; J gene: TRBJ2-5; clone size: few; D gene: -; CDR3 protein: CASSREETQYF; CDR3 DNA: TGCGCCAGCAGCCGAGAAGAGACCCAGTACTTC
V gene: TRBV19; J gene: TRBJ1-5; clone size: -; D gene: -; CDR3 protein: CASSIERGTQPQHF; CDR3 DNA: TGTGCCAGTAGTATCGAGCGGGGAACTCAGCCCCAGCATTTT
V gene: TRBV5-1; J gene: TRBJ2-1; clone size: few; D gene: -; CDR3 protein: CASSSMGPNNEQFF; CDR3 DNA: TGCGCCAGCAGCTCTATGGGGCCAAACAATGAGCAGTTCTTC
V gene: TRBV9; J gene: TRBJ2-1; clone size: few; D gene: TRBD2; CDR3 protein: CASSYGLAGSNEQFF; CDR3 DNA: TGTGCCAGCAGCTACGGACTAGCGGGATCCAATGAGCAGTTCTTC
V gene: TRBV13; J gene: TRBJ1-5; clone size: few; D gene: -; CDR3 protein: CASSFRIARGSNQPQHF; CDR3 DNA: TGTGCCAGCAGCTTTCGTATCGCGAGGGGGAGCAATCAGCCCCAGCATTTT
V gene: TRBV7-2; J gene: TRBJ1-4; clone size: -; D gene: TRBD1; CDR3 protein: CASSLAVATGNEKLFF; CDR3 DNA: TGTGCCAGCAGCTTAGCCGTCGCGACAGGGAATGAAAAACTGTTTTTT
V gene: TRBV18; J gene: TRBJ2-1; clone size: few; D gene: -; CDR3 protein: CASSSDFYNEQFF; CDR3 DNA: TGTGCCAGCTCGTCGGACTTTTACAATGAGCAGTTCTTC
V gene: TRBV7-3; J gene: TRBJ2-7; clone size: -; D gene: -; CDR3 protein: CASSSTGTGEQYF; CDR3 DNA: TGTGCCAGCAGCTCGACCGGCACGGGCGAGCAGTACTTC
V gene: TRBV6-1; J gene: TRBJ2-7; clone size: -; D gene: -; CDR3 protein: CASSRHTGNYEQYF; CDR3 DNA: TGTGCCAGCAGTCGCCATACAGGGAACTACGAGCAGTACTTC
V gene: TRBV5-4; J gene: TRBJ1-2; clone size: few; D gene: -; CDR3 protein: CAGQDRPQNYGYTF; CDR3 DNA: TGTGCCGGCCAAGACAGGCCCCAAAACTATGGCTACACCTTC
V gene: TRBV6-1; J gene: TRBJ2-7; clone size: few; D gene: -; CDR3 protein: CASSEALLARYEQYF; CDR3 DNA: TGTGCCAGCAGTGAAGCTCTGCTAGCTAGGTACGAGCAGTACTTC
V gene: TRBV28; J gene: TRBJ1-5; clone size: few; D gene: TRBD1; CDR3 protein: CASRGDRGSQPQHF; CDR3 DNA: TGTGCCAGCAGAGGGGACAGGGGAAGCCAGCCCCAGCATTTT
V gene: TRBV5-1; J gene: TRBJ2-7; clone size: few; D gene: TRBD1; CDR3 protein: CASSLGQGANEQYF; CDR3 DNA: TGCGCCAGCAGCTTGGGACAGGGGGCCAACGAGCAGTACTTC
V gene: TRBV28; J gene: TRBJ1-1; clone size: -; D gene: -; CDR3 protein: CASSFRRREAFF; CDR3 DNA: TGTGCCAGCAGTTTTAGGAGACGAGAAGCTTTCTTT
V gene: TRBV29-1; J gene: TRBJ2-1; clone size: few; D gene: TRBD1; CDR3 protein: CSVGDRWRYNEQFF; CDR3 DNA: TGCAGCGTAGGGGACAGGTGGCGTTACAATGAGCAGTTCTTC
V gene: TRBV18; J gene: TRBJ2-7; clone size: few; D gene: TRBD2; CDR3 protein: CASSPAASGVSENEQYF; CDR3 DNA: TGTGCCAGCTCACCGGCAGCTAGCGGAGTTAGTGAGAACGAGCAGTACTTC
V gene: TRBV9; J gene: TRBJ2-5; clone size: few; D gene: -; CDR3 protein: CASSVSYQETQYF; CDR3 DNA: TGTGCCAGCAGCGTAAGCTACCAAGAGACCCAGTACTTC
V gene: TRBV30; J gene: TRBJ2-1; clone size: few; D gene: TRBD2; CDR3 protein: CAWRGLAGLNEQFF; CDR3 DNA: TGTGCCTGGAGGGGACTAGCGGGTCTGAATGAGCAGTTCTTC
V gene: TRBV27; J gene: TRBJ2-1; clone size: few; D gene: TRBD2; CDR3 protein: CASSSLAGATLNEQFF; CDR3 DNA: TGTGCCAGCAGTTCGCTAGCGGGAGCAACCCTCAATGAGCAGTTCTTC
V gene: TRBV6-1; J gene: TRBJ2-5; clone size: few; D gene: -; CDR3 protein: CASSHRTQETQYF; CDR3 DNA: TGTGCCAGCAGCCACAGGACCCAAGAGACCCAGTACTTC
V gene: TRBV30; J gene: TRBJ1-2; clone size: -; D gene: TRBD1; CDR3 protein: CAWSSPGQGFRDYGYTF; CDR3 DNA: TGTGCCTGGAGTAGTCCGGGACAGGGATTCAGGGACTATGGCTACACCTTC
V gene: TRBV6-1; J gene: TRBJ1-4; clone size: few; D gene: TRBD1; CDR3 protein: CASSGWDRGGEKLFF; CDR3 DNA: TGTGCCAGCAGTGGTTGGGACAGGGGAGGAGAAAAACTGTTTTTT
V gene: TRBV6-5; J gene: TRBJ1-2; clone size: -; D gene: TRBD1; CDR3 protein: CASSTGGAGYTF; CDR3 DNA: TGTGCCAGCAGTACAGGGGGGGCTGGCTACACCTTC
V gene: TRBV6-5; J gene: TRBJ2-1; clone size: -; D gene: -; CDR3 protein: CASSIADNEQFF; CDR3 DNA: TGTGCCAGCAGTATAGCGGACAATGAGCAGTTCTTC
V gene: TRBV18; J gene: TRBJ2-7; clone size: few; D gene: TRBD1; CDR3 protein: CASSRGQGYEQYF; CDR3 DNA: TGTGCCAGCTCACGGGGACAGGGTTACGAGCAGTACTTC
V gene: TRBV27; J gene: TRBJ2-7; clone size: few; D gene: -; CDR3 protein: CASSTQGGKLYEQYF; CDR3 DNA: TGTGCCAGCAGTACACAGGGAGGGAAGCTCTACGAGCAGTACTTC
V gene: TRBV9; J gene: TRBJ1-2; clone size: few; D gene: -; CDR3 protein: CASSVGPLGVQSGYTF; CDR3 DNA: TGTGCCAGCAGCGTAGGCCCCCTAGGAGTTCAAAGTGGCTACACCTTC
V gene: TRBV7-9; J gene: TRBJ2-3; clone size: -; D gene: TRBD2; CDR3 protein: CASSQDLFGGSGTDTQYF; CDR3 DNA: TGTGCCAGCAGCCAAGATTTATTTGGCGGGAGCGGTACAGATACGCAGTATTTT
V gene: TRBV9; J gene: TRBJ2-5; clone size: few; D gene: -; CDR3 protein: CASSVGAEKETQYF; CDR3 DNA: TGTGCCAGCAGCGTAGGGGCAGAGAAAGAGACCCAGTACTTC
V gene: TRBV5-1; J gene: TRBJ2-1; clone size: few; D gene: TRBD2; CDR3 protein: CASSPSWLAGGEQFF; CDR3 DNA: TGCGCCAGCAGCCCTTCTTGGCTAGCGGGAGGGGAGCAGTTCTTC
V gene: TRBV10-3; J gene: TRBJ2-1; clone size: many; D gene: TRBD1; CDR3 protein: CAIKGADSYNEQFF; CDR3 DNA: TGTGCCATCAAGGGGGCAGACTCCTACAATGAGCAGTTCTTC
V gene: TRBV7-9; J gene: TRBJ2-1; clone size: few; D gene: -; CDR3 protein: CASSPTGSYNEQFF; CDR3 DNA: TGTGCCAGCAGCCCAACCGGCTCCTACAATGAGCAGTTCTTC
V gene: TRBV5-4; J gene: TRBJ1-1; clone size: -; D gene: -; CDR3 protein: CASSTDGRNTEAFF; CDR3 DNA: TGTGCCAGCAGCACCGACGGGAGGAACACTGAAGCTTTCTTT
V gene: TRBV6-5; J gene: TRBJ2-1; clone size: -; D gene: TRBD2; CDR3 protein: CASSYASGSYNEQFF; CDR3 DNA: TGTGCCAGCAGTTACGCTAGCGGCTCCTACAATGAGCAGTTCTTC